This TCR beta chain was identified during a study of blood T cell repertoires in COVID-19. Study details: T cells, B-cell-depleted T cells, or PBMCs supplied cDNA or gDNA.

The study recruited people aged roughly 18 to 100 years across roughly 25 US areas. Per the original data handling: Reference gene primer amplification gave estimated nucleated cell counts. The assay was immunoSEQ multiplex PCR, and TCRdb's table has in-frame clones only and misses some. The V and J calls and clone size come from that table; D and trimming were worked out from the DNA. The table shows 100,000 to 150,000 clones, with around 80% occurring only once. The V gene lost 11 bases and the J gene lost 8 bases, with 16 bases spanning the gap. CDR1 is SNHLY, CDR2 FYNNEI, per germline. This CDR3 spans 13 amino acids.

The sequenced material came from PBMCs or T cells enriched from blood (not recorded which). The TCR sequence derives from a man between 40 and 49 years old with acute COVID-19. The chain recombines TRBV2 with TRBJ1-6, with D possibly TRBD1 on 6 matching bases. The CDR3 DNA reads TGTGCCGTCCGAGGACAGTCTTATTCACCCCTCCACTTT. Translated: CAVRGQSYSPLHF. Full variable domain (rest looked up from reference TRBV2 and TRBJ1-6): EPEVTQTPSHQVTQMGQEVILRCVPISNHLYFYWYRQILGQKVEFLVSFYNNEISEKSEIFDDQFSVERPDGSNFTLKIRSTKLEDSAMYFCAVRGQSYSPLHFGNGTRLTVT.